The following is a T cell receptor (beta chain) sequence with its context. The antigen is not known. The record originates from a study of shared clonotypes between healthy human individuals. General study points: Donors were few, which limited the genetic and exposure-history diversity represented.

Only in-frame clones appear in the TCRdb table, and some are missing; sequencing was by immunoSEQ multiplex PCR. Counted here are some 2,000,000 clones, roughly 94% occurring once; the ten biggest clones make up about 0.13%. The CDR3 is made up of 13 amino acids. The V gene lost 4 bases and the J gene lost 5 bases, with 11 bases spanning the gap. Per the germline V gene, CDR1 is SGHTA and CDR2 is FQGTGA. The sequence was obtained from a man between 18 and 35 years old in good health. V gene TRBV7-3 combines with J gene TRBJ2-5; D is tentatively TRBD1 or TRBD2 (5 bases each). Source material: naive CD4+ T cells sorted from blood. Subset reported: CD45RA+ positively selected. CDR3 DNA sequence: TGTGCCAGCAGCTCGGGGACCTCGGAGACCCAGTACTTC. Its translation is CASSSGTSETQYF.